This paragraph reports one T cell receptor (delta chain). Its antigen is not identified. TCRdb's protein, taken from a much larger clone, differs from this DNA's translation at residue 13, likely owing to a read error; the protein displayed comes from the DNA. Flow sorting of PBMC yielded separate Vgamma9/Vdelta2+ and Vdelta2-negative gammadelta T cell populations for bulk repertoire analysis. Trimming stripped 4 bases from V and 7 bases from J, with 31 bases between. There are 19 residues in the CDR3. Germline V gives CDR1 TSWWSYY, CDR2 QGS. This record belongs to a study of γδ T cells in repeated Plasmodium falciparum infection. Study at large: Some Malian samples span acute malaria episodes; others come from no-transmission periods.

Notes on the study in general: The Malian cohort came from a small rural village of predominantly one ethnic group.

Sequencing covered both gamma and delta TCR chains per sample. TCRdb repeated clone calling on the multiplex PCR reads with CATT. Of about 48,000 delta-chain clones listed, 1.5% to 2% are singletons. What was sequenced was gamma-delta T cells from blood. This receptor was identified in a pool of human donors (malaria-infected and uninfected, not separated). The rearrangement uses TRDV1 and TRDJ1; TRDD3 might be the D (6 bases). TCRdb supplies no J gene; here it was assigned by aligning the nucleotide sequence to germline. Here the CDR3 reads CALGVPTATEGIRRTKLIF. The DNA of the CDR3 is TGTGCTCTTGGGGTCCCCACCGCTACGGAAGGGATAAGGAGAACTAAACTCATCTTT.